This passage covers 11 T cell receptor beta chains from one sample sequenced in a study of blood T cell repertoires in COVID-19. This table comes from immunoSEQ multiplex PCR, and its TCRdb copy is limited to in-frame clones, with some not included. The sample has 70,000 or so clones; roughly 86% are singletons. The sample taken for sequencing was peripheral blood. These TCRs come from a middle-aged man with COVID-19, enrolled during active disease.

This chain links TRBV7-3 with TRBJ2-3; 7 nucleotides agree with TRBD2. Germline V CDR1 and CDR2: SGHTA, FQGTGA. With 5 bases clipped from V and 2 bases from J, the junction kept 4 bases outside the gene matches. The CDR3 totals 14 residues. CDR3 nucleotides: TGTGCCAGCAGCGATAGCGGGTTCACAGATACGCAGTATTTT. Translated: CASSDSGFTDTQYF.

This rearrangement joins TRBV6-5 to TRBJ2-1; 12 bases match TRBD2. The V gene's germline CDR1 is MNHEY and CDR2 SVGAGI. The CDR3 runs 15 residues. With 6 bases clipped from V and 9 bases from J, the junction kept 9 bases outside the gene matches. CDR3 sequence reads: CASSLAGGNGGEQFF. The CDR3 DNA sequence: TGTGCCAGCAGCCTAGCGGGGGGGAATGGTGGTGAGCAGTTCTTC.

This chain links TRBV3-1 (or the pseudogene TRBV3-2) with TRBJ2-5; 8 bases fit TRBD2. V lost 2 bases and J lost 5; bases outside the gene matches: 4. This CDR3 is 14 amino acids long. Germline lookup yields CDR1 LGHDT and CDR2 YNNKEL (reference sequence). CDR3: CASSQPGLVETQYF. In DNA form, the CDR3 reads TGTGCCAGCAGCCAACCGGGACTAGTCGAGACCCAGTACTTC.

This chain links TRBV30 with TRBJ1-1; 8 nucleotides agree with TRBD1. The germline CDR1 and CDR2 sequences are GTSNPN and SVGIG (reference sequence). The CDR3 runs to 14 residues. The V gene end was trimmed by 5 bases and the J gene end by 5 bases; junction bases not matched to a gene: 10. CDR3 coding DNA: TGTGCCTGGGACAGGGGAGGACTGGGAACTGAAGCTTTCTTT. This gives the protein CAWDRGGLGTEAFF. Variable domain in full (rest from reference TRBV30 and TRBJ1-1): SQTIHQWPATLVQPVGSPLSLECTVEGTSNPNLYWYRQAAGRGLQLLFYSVGIGQISSEVPQNLSASRPQDRQFILSSKKLLLSDSGFYLCAWDRGGLGTEAFFGQGTRLTVV.

This chain links TRBV30 with TRBJ2-1, with 7 bases aligning to TRBD2. The CDR3 is 14 residues long. The V segment lost 2 bases and the J segment 10 bases; nucleotides outside the gene matches: 11. Per the germline V gene, CDR1 is GTSNPN and CDR2 is SVGIG (reference sequence). CDR3 DNA: TGTGCCTGGAGTCAATCACCGGGACTACCCGAGCAGTTCTTC. Amino acid sequence: CAWSQSPGLPEQFF.

V usage is TRBV6-5 and J usage is TRBJ1-4; TRBD1 is a possible D gene (6 bases). V shed 6 bases and J shed 5 bases, with 10 bases lying between them. The CDR3 has 13 amino acids. Germline-derived CDR1 and CDR2 are MNHEY and SVGAGI. CDR3 protein: CASRQGANEKLFF. The CDR3 DNA sequence: TGTGCCAGCAGACAGGGAGCCAATGAAAAACTGTTTTTT.

This chain joins TRBV5-1 and TRBJ1-6; 11 nucleotides align to TRBD1. The length of the CDR3 is 16 residues. In germline, CDR1 is SGHRS, CDR2 YFSETQ. V dropped 4 bases and J dropped 9; count of bases not matched to a gene: 9. The CDR3 loop is CASSQGTGGMGSPLHF. In DNA form, the CDR3 reads TGCGCCAGCAGCCAAGGGACAGGGGGTATGGGTTCACCCCTCCACTTT.

This chain uses TRBV23-1 with TRBJ1-2; possibly TRBD1 for D (6 bases). TRBV23-1 is assigned to the ORF class and has an uncertain function. V gave up 2 bases and J gave up 4 bases, with 29 bases separating them. This CDR3 region has 20 residues. In DNA form, the CDR3 reads TGCGCCAGCAGTCAAACATGTTCGCCCACTGACCTACAGGGATTCTATGGCTACACCTTC. Protein: CASSQTCSPTDLQGFYGYTF.

A few counts support this clone. V usage is TRBV10-3 and J usage is TRBJ1-1; 9 positions agree with TRBD1. Losses at the gene ends were 4 bases for V and 4 bases for J; bases not matched to a gene: 7. Germline CDR1 and CDR2: ENHRY and SYGVKD. The CDR3 is 15 amino acids. CDR3 DNA: TGTGCCATCAGTGGGACTACAGGGGGCGGCACTGAAGCTTTCTTT. This gives the protein CAISGTTGGGTEAFF.

The rearrangement uses TRBV11-2 and TRBJ2-7, with 8 bases lining up with TRBD1. This CDR3 contains 15 residues. J gave up 0 bases and V 1 base, and 2 bases lay outside the gene matches. Per germline, CDR1 SGHAT and CDR2 FQNNGV. DNA for the CDR3: TGTGCCAGCAGCTTAGGGACAGGGAGCTCCTACGAGCAGTACTTC. Protein sequence: CASSLGTGSSYEQYF.

The chain employs TRBV6-5 and TRBJ1-1, with D possibly TRBD1 on 5 matching bases. Deletions cut 5 bases from V and 7 bases from J, with 11 bases between. The CDR3 covers 12 residues. The V gene's germline CDR1 is MNHEY and CDR2 SVGAGI. The CDR3 spells CASSRRTSEAFF. The CDR3 region has the DNA TGTGCCAGCAGTCGCCGGACAAGTGAAGCTTTCTTT.